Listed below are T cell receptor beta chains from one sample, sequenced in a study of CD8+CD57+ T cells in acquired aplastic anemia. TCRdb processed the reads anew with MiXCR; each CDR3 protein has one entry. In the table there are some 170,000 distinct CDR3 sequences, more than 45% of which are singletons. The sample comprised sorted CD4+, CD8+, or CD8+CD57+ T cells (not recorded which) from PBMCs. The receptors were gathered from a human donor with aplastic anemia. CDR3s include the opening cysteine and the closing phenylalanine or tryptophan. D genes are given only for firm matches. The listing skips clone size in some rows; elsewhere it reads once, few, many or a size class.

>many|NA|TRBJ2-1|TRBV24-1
CATSDFGRNEQFF
TGTGCCACCAGTGATTTTGGGCGCAATGAGCAGTTCTTC
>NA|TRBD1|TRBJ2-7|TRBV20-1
CSARATGERYEQYF
TGCAGTGCTAGAGCCACAGGGGAGCGCTACGAGCAGTACTTC
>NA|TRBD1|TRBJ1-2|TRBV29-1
CSGGTDTNYGYTF
TGCAGCGGGGGGACAGATACTAACTATGGCTACACCTTC
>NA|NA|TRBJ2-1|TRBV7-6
CASSSEAPHEQFF
TGTGCCAGCAGCTCAGAGGCCCCCCATGAGCAGTTCTTC
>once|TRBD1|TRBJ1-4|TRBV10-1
CASTGTGEGATNEKLFF
TGCGCCAGCACCGGGACAGGGGAAGGGGCAACTAATGAAAAACTGTTTTTT
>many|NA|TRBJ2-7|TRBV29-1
CSVVPRRNEQYF
TGCAGCGTTGTACCTCGGAGGAACGAGCAGTACTTC
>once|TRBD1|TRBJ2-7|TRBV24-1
CASSQSGQGAYEQYF
TGTGCCAGCAGCCAATCGGGACAGGGGGCTTACGAGCAGTACTTC
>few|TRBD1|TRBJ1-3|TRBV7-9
CASSFDGTGKTIYF
TGTGCCAGCAGCTTCGACGGGACAGGGAAGACCATATATTTT
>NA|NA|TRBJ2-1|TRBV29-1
CSVETEGNYNEQFF
TGCAGCGTTGAAACGGAGGGAAACTACAATGAGCAGTTCTTC
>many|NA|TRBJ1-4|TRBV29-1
CSVETGLNEKLFF
TGCAGCGTTGAAACCGGACTGAATGAAAAACTGTTTTTT
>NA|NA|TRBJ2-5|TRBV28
CASSHPPGETQYF
TGTGCCAGCAGCCACCCGCCCGGGGAGACCCAGTACTTC
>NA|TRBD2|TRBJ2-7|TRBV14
CASSLYSPAGGSRYEQYF
TGTGCCAGCAGCCTTTACTCCCCCGCGGGCGGGAGTCGTTACGAGCAGTACTTC
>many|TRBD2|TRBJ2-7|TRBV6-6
CASSYSGLASRQQYF
TGTGCCAGCAGTTACTCGGGACTAGCGTCTCGCCAGCAGTACTTC
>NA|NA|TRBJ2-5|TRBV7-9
CASSFANALEQLF
TGTGCCAGCAGCTTCGCGAATGCCTTGGAGCAGCTCTTC
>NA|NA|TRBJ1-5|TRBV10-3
CAISESVGNQPQHF
TGTGCCATCAGTGAGTCCGTGGGCAATCAGCCCCAGCATTTT
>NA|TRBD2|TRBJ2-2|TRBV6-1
CASHLGTSGAEELFF
TGTGCCAGCCACCTGGGGACTAGTGGGGCTGAGGAGCTGTTTTTT
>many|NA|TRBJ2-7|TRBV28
CASTWGPHYEQYF
TGTGCCAGCACGTGGGGACCCCACTACGAGCAGTACTTC
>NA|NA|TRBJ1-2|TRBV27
CASSLMGGQGTYTF
TGTGCCAGCAGTTTAATGGGGGGGCAGGGGACCTACACCTTC
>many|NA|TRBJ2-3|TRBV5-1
CASSPQLADTQYF
TGCGCCAGCAGCCCCCAACTAGCAGATACGCAGTATTTT
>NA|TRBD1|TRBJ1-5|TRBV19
CASSNHRGSNQPQHF
TGTGCCAGTAGTAACCACAGGGGAAGCAATCAGCCCCAGCATTTT
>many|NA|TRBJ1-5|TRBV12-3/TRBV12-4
CASSRTLPGNGNQPQHF
TGTGCCAGCAGTCGGACCCTACCGGGGAATGGCAATCAGCCCCAGCATTTT
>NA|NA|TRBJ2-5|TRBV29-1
CSVDVGGQETQYF
TGCAGCGTTGACGTGGGGGGTCAAGAGACCCAGTACTTC
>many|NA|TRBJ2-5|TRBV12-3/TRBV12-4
CASSLGTPRSTQYF
TGTGCCAGCAGTTTAGGGACCCCAAGATCGACCCAGTACTTC
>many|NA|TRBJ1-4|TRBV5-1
CASSSPTGPNEKLFF
TGCGCCAGCAGCTCCCCGACAGGCCCTAATGAAAAACTGTTTTTT
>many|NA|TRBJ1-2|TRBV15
CATSRNLGLPSSGYTF
TGTGCCACCAGCAGGAACCTCGGGCTTCCCTCTTCCGGCTACACCTTC
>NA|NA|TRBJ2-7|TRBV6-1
CASGDKAYEQYF
TGTGCCAGTGGAGACAAAGCCTACGAGCAGTACTTC
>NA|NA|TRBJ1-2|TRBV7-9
CASSLGGGGYTF
TGTGCCAGCAGCTTAGGAGGGGGAGGCTACACCTTC
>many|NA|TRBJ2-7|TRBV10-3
CAIREDSPQQYF
TGTGCCATCAGGGAGGACAGTCCCCAGCAGTACTTC
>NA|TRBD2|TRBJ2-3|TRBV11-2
CASSLELGGGRTDTQYF
TGTGCCAGCAGCTTAGAGTTAGGCGGGGGGCGCACAGATACGCAGTATTTT
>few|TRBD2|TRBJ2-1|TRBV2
CASSRTSGVGNEQFF
TGTGCCAGCAGTCGGACTAGCGGTGTAGGGAATGAGCAGTTCTTC
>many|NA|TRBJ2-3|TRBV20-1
CSARGGYGANSPNTDTQYF
TGCAGTGCTAGAGGAGGGTACGGGGCCAACTCCCCAAACACAGATACGCAGTATTTT
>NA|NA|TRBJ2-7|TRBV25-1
CASRGTLRSSEQYF
TGTGCCAGCAGGGGGACACTCCGATCGAGCGAGCAGTACTTC
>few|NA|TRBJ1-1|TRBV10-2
CASSERGRETEAFF
TGCGCCAGCAGTGAAAGGGGAAGAGAAACTGAAGCTTTCTTT
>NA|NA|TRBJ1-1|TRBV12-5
CASGSGLAAFF
TGTGCTAGTGGTTCAGGATTGGCGGCTTTCTTT
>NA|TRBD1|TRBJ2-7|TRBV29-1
CSSKTGGNYEQYF
TGCAGCTCAAAGACAGGGGGCAATTACGAGCAGTACTTC
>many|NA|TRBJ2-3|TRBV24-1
CATSEQGPDTQYF
TGTGCCACCAGTGAGCAGGGGCCAGATACGCAGTATTTT
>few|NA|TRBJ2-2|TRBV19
CASSIDLAAGELFF
TGTGCCAGTAGTATAGATCTCGCAGCTGGGGAGCTGTTTTTT
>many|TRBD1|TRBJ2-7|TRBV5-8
CASSGQGPPSYEQYF
TGTGCCAGCAGCGGACAGGGGCCTCCTTCCTACGAGCAGTACTTC
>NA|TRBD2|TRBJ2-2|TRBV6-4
CASSGTSGNTGELFF
TGTGCCAGCAGTGGGACTAGCGGGAACACCGGGGAGCTGTTTTTT
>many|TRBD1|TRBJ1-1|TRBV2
CASTLGTGSTEAFF
TGTGCCAGCACGCTTGGGACAGGGAGCACTGAAGCTTTCTTT
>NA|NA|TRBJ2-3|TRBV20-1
CSANGDSKADTQYF
TGCAGTGCCAACGGAGACAGTAAGGCAGATACGCAGTATTTT
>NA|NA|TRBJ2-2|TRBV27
CASSEGKGAGELFF
TGTGCCAGCAGTGAAGGGAAAGGAGCCGGGGAGCTGTTTTTT
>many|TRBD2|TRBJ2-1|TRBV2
CASSEARNGGTYNEQFF
TGTGCCAGCAGTGAAGCGCGGAACGGGGGGACCTACAATGAGCAGTTCTTC
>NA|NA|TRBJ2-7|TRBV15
CATSRGSHTAYEQYF
TGTGCCACCAGCAGGGGATCTCATACAGCCTACGAGCAGTACTTC
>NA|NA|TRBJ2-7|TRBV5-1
CASSDPGDSAYEQYF
TGCGCCAGCAGCGATCCAGGGGATTCGGCCTACGAGCAGTACTTC